This TCR beta chain was recorded in a study of cytomegalovirus exposure and HLA in healthy donors. This clone was picked up one time. The target antigen is unknown. With 60 Vbeta and 13 Jbeta primers, the PCR was carried out. Using immunoSEQ multiplex PCR, the repertoire was profiled, and TCRdb retains in-frame clones only, with some absent. The sample consists of roughly 100,000 clones, 60% to 85% of them appearing once. Overall study results and limits: Association with HLA alleles at 0.05 false discovery rate was found for some 18,000 TCR beta sequences in a later analysis.

The germline V gene has CDR1 LNHDA and CDR2 SQIVND (reference sequence). The CDR3 totals 14 residues. The J segment lost 9 bases and the V segment lost 4 bases, leaving 11 bases of the junction unmatched. This receptor was taken from a man in his forties or fifties in good health and CMV-seropositive. The V call is TRBV19, the J call TRBJ2-7, with 8 bases fitting TRBD1. Source material: PBMCs. CDR3 bases: TGTGCCAGTAGTACCAGTTCGACAGGGGAACGGCAGTACTTC. Its protein product is CASSTSSTGERQYF.